This T cell receptor (beta chain) came from a study of T cells after yellow fever vaccination. Study outcomes and limitations: Although most clonotypes did not, a small share appeared in both CD4 and CD8 compartments.

5'RACE template switching produced TCR cDNA carrying a universal primer site and UMIs. One entry per CDR3 protein results from TCRdb running MiXCR on the 5' RACE reads. The profile shows 40,000 or so distinct CDR3 sequences, roughly 7% of them singletons. The CDR3 extends over 15 amino acids. The trim removed 1 base at V and 5 bases at J, leaving 4 bases unmatched. In germline, CDR1 is LGHNA, CDR2 YNFKEQ. The chain recombines TRBV4-2 with TRBJ2-5, with 10 bases matching TRBD1. The sequenced sample was CD8+ T cells not binding an NS4B(214-222) dextramer, sorted from PBMCs, obtained 45 days after the yellow fever booster vaccination. This receptor was taken from a young man who received the YFV17D yellow fever vaccine. The CDR3: CASSQGGTGVETQYF. DNA of the CDR3: TGTGCCAGCAGCCAAGGTGGGACAGGGGTGGAGACCCAGTACTTC.